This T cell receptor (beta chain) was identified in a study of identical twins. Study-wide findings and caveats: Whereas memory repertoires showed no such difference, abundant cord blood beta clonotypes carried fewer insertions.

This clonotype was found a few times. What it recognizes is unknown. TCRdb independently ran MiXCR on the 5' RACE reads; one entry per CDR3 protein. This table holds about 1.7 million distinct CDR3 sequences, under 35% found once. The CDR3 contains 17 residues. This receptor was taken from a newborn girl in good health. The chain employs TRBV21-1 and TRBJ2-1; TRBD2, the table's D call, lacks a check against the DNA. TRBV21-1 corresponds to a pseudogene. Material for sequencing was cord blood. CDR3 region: CASDGGLLAVAYNEQFF. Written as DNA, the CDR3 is TGTGCCAGCGACGGGGGGCTACTAGCGGTGGCCTACAATGAGCAGTTCTTC.